The clone carrying this TCR beta chain was recorded a few times. The data originate from a study of T-cell memory formation after mild COVID-19. This CDR3 comprises 13 residues. J gave up 5 bases and V 7 bases, and 10 bases lay outside the gene matches. Germline CDR1 DFQATT, CDR2 SNEGSKA (reference sequence). A single record per CDR3 protein comes from TCRdb applying MiXCR to the 5' RACE reads. The data show roughly 450,000 distinct CDR3 sequences, 18% seen once. The chain has TRBV20-1 and TRBJ1-2; 7 bases agree with TRBD1. Sequencing used PBMCs or a T cell subset sorted from them (not recorded which). The sequence was obtained from a young man who had mild COVID-19 (a few samples of this study predate the infection). Cell type and time point are not known. The CDR3 DNA reads as TGCAGTGTTCACAGGGGAGGGGAATATGGCTACACCTTC. Amino acids: CSVHRGGEYGYTF.